This T cell receptor beta chain is from a study of shared clonotypes between healthy human individuals. Clones were read by immunoSEQ multiplex PCR, and TCRdb kept only the in-frame ones, dropping some. The sample includes fewer than 2.5 million clones, 93% of them seen just once. With 0 bases removed from V and 4 bases from J, the gap between germline ends came to 6 bases. The CDR3 runs 13 residues. CDR1 and CDR2 from the germline V gene are LGHNA and YNFKEQ. This chain joins TRBV4-2 and TRBJ2-5; a weak D match, TRBD2 (5 bases). Sequencing was carried out using naive CD4+ T cells from PBMCs. Subset noted: CD45RA+ positively selected. The sequence was collected from a man aged 18 to 29 in good health. Some clones in this sample may be carry-over from other donors' samples. CDR3 protein: CASSQERVETQYF. CDR3 nucleotide sequence: TGTGCCAGCAGCCAAGAGCGGGTAGAGACCCAGTACTTC.